Shown below are 17 T cell receptor beta chains from a single sample sequenced in a study of T cell repertoires in cytomegalovirus infection. TCRdb redid the calling of the reads with MiXCR, one entry per CDR3 protein. Of around 260,000 distinct CDR3 sequences in the sample, around 25% were seen once. The sample taken for sequencing was PBMCs. These receptors came from a human donor in good health (CMV status not recorded). Some clones in this sample may be carry-over from other donors' samples.

The chain employs TRBV20-1 and TRBJ1-6; 9 nucleotides align to TRBD1. CDR3 size: 15 residues. The trim removed 0 bases at V and 6 bases at J, leaving 3 bases unmatched. The V gene's germline CDR1 is DFQATT and CDR2 SNEGSKA (reference sequence). The CDR3 DNA follows: TGCAGTGCTAGAGAACCGGGACAGGGTAATTCACCCCTCCACTTT. It yields the protein CSAREPGQGNSPLHF.

Concerning this clonotype itself: A much larger clone sits a single nucleotide away, making a read error possible. The chain links TRBV7-2 to TRBJ1-1; D is possibly TRBD1 (5 bases). Per the germline V gene, CDR1 is SGHTA and CDR2 is FQGNSA. The CDR3 spans 13 residues. The CDR3 reads CARSLGEVTEAFF. The CDR3 coding sequence is TGTGCCAGGAGCTTAGGGGAGGTCACTGAAGCTTTCTTT.

This clonotype was found a few times. The gene calls are TRBV6-6 and TRBJ1-4; D call uncertain. Germline-derived CDR1 and CDR2 are MNHNY and SVGAGI (reference sequence). The V end was cut by 0 bases, the J end by 2 bases, with 4 bases between. The CDR3 extends over 14 amino acids. This CDR3 reads CASSYSGTNEKLFF. For the CDR3, the DNA is TGTGCCAGCAGTTACTCCGGCACTAATGAAAAACTGTTTTTT.

This clonotype was observed a handful of times. V gene TRBV5-6 combines with J gene TRBJ2-5; 7 bases agree with TRBD1. V was pared by 5 bases and J by 5 bases, with 6 bases of the junction left unmatched. CDR3 length: 13 amino acids. Germline assignment: CDR1 SGHDT and CDR2 YYEEEE. DNA for the CDR3: TGTGCCAGCAGGAAGACAGGGATTGAGACCCAGTACTTC. Translating gives CASRKTGIETQYF. Together with reference TRBV5-6 and TRBJ2-5, the CDR3 gives the full variable domain: DAGVTQSPTHLIKTRGQQVTLRCSPKSGHDTVSWYQQALGQGPQFIFQYYEEEERQRGNFPDRFSGHQFPNYSSELNVNALLLGDSALYLCASRKTGIETQYFGPGTRLLVL.

On this clonotype: One end of the junction is discordant with germline, which a read error may explain. The chain employs TRBV5-1 and TRBJ2-7; 9 positions match TRBD2. The CDR3 contains 19 residues. Germline CDR1 is SGHRS and CDR2 is YFSETQ. The CDR3 reads CASSLDLAGLCFSSDEQYF. The CDR3 nucleotides are TGCGCCAGCAGCTTGGACCTAGCGGGGCTTTGCTTCTCCTCCGACGAGCAGTACTTC.

This clonotype was observed at least ten times. The rearrangement links TRBV7-8 to TRBJ2-5; D may be TRBD2 (6 bases). The CDR3 is 17 amino acids. Germline assignment: CDR1 SGHVS and CDR2 FQNEAQ. The V end was cut by 2 bases, the J end by 0 bases, with 16 bases between. This chain's CDR3 is CASSLRRTTAYQETQYF. As DNA, the CDR3 is TGTGCCAGCAGCTTACGGAGGACTACAGCGTACCAAGAGACCCAGTACTTC.

This clonotype was detected many times. DNA for the CDR3: TGTGCCAGCAGCTTGGGACAAAATTCCGGGGAGCTGTTTTTT. It is translated as CASSLGQNSGELFF. J is TRBJ2-2 and V is TRBV7-9; D possibly corresponds to TRBD1 (6 bases). Germline loops: CDR1 SEHNR, CDR2 FQNEAQ (reference sequence). With 3 bases removed from V and 6 bases from J, the gap between germline ends came to 11 bases. The CDR3 totals 14 residues.

This clonotype was counted a few times. This chain uses TRBV7-2 with TRBJ2-7; TRBD1 agrees at 12 bases. After removal of 1 base from V and 4 bases from J, the junction contained 5 bases not matched to a gene. CDR1 and CDR2 from the germline V gene are SGHTA and FQGNSA. The CDR3 runs 16 residues. The CDR3 DNA reads as TGTGCCAGCAGCTTAGTACCGGGACAGGGGGCTTACGAGCAGTACTTC. Its protein is CASSLVPGQGAYEQYF.

This clonotype was seen at least ten times. This rearrangement joins TRBV7-2 to TRBJ2-1, with 8 nucleotides matching TRBD2. This CDR3 contains 15 residues. The junction had 6 bases not matched to a gene; V was cut back by 3 bases and J by 5 bases. The germline gives CDR1 SGHTA, CDR2 FQGNSA. Here the CDR3 DNA reads TGTGCCAGCAGCTTTAGCGGGGCCAGGAACAATGAGCAGTTCTTC. Its translation is CASSFSGARNNEQFF.

This clonotype was seen ten or more times. J is TRBJ1-2 and V is TRBV4-1; D is possibly TRBD1 (6 bases). CDR1 is MGHRA, CDR2 YSYEKL, per germline. The V and J ends lost 0 bases and 4 bases respectively, with 9 bases between them. This CDR3 region has 14 residues. The CDR3 region has the DNA TGCGCCAGCAGCCAAGAGGCAGGGGTCTATGGCTACACCTTC. Protein: CASSQEAGVYGYTF.

This clonotype was recorded at least ten times. V gene TRBV7-3 combines with J gene TRBJ2-3; D is perhaps TRBD1 or TRBD2 (6 bases each). With 2 bases removed from V and 6 bases from J, the gap between germline ends came to 9 bases. The germline gives CDR1 SGHTA, CDR2 FQGTGA. The CDR3 totals 13 residues. The CDR3: CASSLAGGDTQYF. Written as DNA, the CDR3 is TGTGCCAGCAGCTTAGCCGGGGGCGATACGCAGTATTTT.

The chain joins TRBV5-1 to TRBJ1-3; D not resolved. The ends were cut back, 4 bases at V and 0 bases at J, with 11 bases in the middle. This CDR3 comprises 15 residues. Germline CDR1 and CDR2: SGHRS and YFSETQ. The CDR3 region has the DNA TGCGCCAGCAGCCAAGGACTGAACTCTGGAAACACCATATATTTT. This encodes CASSQGLNSGNTIYF.

The chain joins TRBV29-1 to TRBJ2-3; D is uncertain. In germline, CDR1 is SQVTM, CDR2 ANQGSEA. V lost 4 bases and J lost 0, with 5 bases in between. The CDR3 is 12 residues long. CDR3 DNA sequence: TGCAGCGTTGGACCTAGCACAGATACGCAGTATTTT. Translated, it gives CSVGPSTDTQYF.

The rearrangement links TRBV28 to TRBJ2-7; 8 nucleotides agree with TRBD1. Per the germline V gene, CDR1 is MDHEN and CDR2 is SYDVKM. This CDR3 has 18 residues. J was trimmed by 3 bases and V by 6 bases; bases with no gene match: 19. The CDR3: CASRSPGQEVIRGYEQYF. The CDR3 DNA reads as TGTGCCAGCAGATCTCCGGGACAGGAGGTAATAAGGGGCTACGAGCAGTACTTC.

This clonotype was seen only a few times. This rearrangement joins TRBV7-2 to TRBJ1-5; D call uncertain. CDR3 length: 14 amino acids. Germline V gene data show CDR1 as SGHTA and CDR2 as FQGNSA. The V and J ends lost 5 bases and 8 bases respectively, with 16 bases between them. The DNA for the CDR3 is TGTGCCAGCAGCCCCCGGGTAGCCCTCGAGCCCCAGCATTTT. This encodes CASSPRVALEPQHF.

This clonotype has a handful of counts. The chain joins TRBV28 to TRBJ1-1; D perhaps matches TRBD1 (5 bases). The CDR3 has 14 amino acids. The germline V and J ends were trimmed by 5 bases and 6 bases, with 16 bases remaining between them. Germline V gene data show CDR1 as MDHEN and CDR2 as SYDVKM. The DNA of the CDR3 is TGTGCCAGCAGTAGAGGCAGGGTCGCTTCTGAAGCTTTCTTT. This gives the protein CASSRGRVASEAFF.

As for this clonotype: A junction end diverges from the germline sequence, so it may reflect a read error. This sequence joins TRBV7-2 and TRBJ2-3, with D unclear. The germline V gene has CDR1 SGHTA and CDR2 FQGNSA. The length of the CDR3 is 14 residues. The CDR3 region is CASSFRVVTDTKYF. The CDR3 DNA is TGTGCCAGCAGCTTTCGTGTCGTCACAGATACGAAGTATTTT. The full variable domain, in which reference TRBV7-2 and TRBJ2-3 provide the parts outside the CDR3, is GAGVSQSPSNKVTEKGKDVELRCDPISGHTALYWYRQSLGQGLEFLIYFQGNSAPDKSGLPSDRFSAERTGGSVSTLTIQRTQQEDSAVYLCASSFRVVTDTKYFGPGTRLTVL.